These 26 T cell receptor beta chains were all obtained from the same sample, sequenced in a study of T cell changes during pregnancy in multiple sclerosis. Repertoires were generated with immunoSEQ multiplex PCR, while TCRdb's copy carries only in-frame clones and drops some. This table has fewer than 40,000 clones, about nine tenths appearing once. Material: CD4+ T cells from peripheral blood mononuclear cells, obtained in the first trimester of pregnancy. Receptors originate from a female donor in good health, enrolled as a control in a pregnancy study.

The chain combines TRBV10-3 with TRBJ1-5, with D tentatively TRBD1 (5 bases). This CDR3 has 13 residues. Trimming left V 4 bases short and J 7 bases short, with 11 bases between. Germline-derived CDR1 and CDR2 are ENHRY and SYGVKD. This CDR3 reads CAISVGVSQPQHF. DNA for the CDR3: TGTGCCATCAGTGTAGGGGTGAGCCAGCCCCAGCATTTT.

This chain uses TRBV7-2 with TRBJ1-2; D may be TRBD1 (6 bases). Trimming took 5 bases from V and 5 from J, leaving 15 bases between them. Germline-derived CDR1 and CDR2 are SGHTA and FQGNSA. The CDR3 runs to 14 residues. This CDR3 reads CASSPTTGLYGYTF. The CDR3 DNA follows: TGTGCCAGCAGCCCCACTACAGGGCTGTATGGCTACACCTTC.

The CDR3 loop is CASSEPRQGAGEKLFF. In DNA form, the CDR3 reads TGTGCCAGCAGTGAACCCAGACAGGGGGCAGGGGAAAAACTGTTTTTT. The genes are TRBV25-1 and TRBJ1-4; 10 bases agree with TRBD1. The CDR3 consists of 16 residues. CDR1 and CDR2 from the germline V gene are MGHDK and SYGVNS. Trimming at V came to 2 bases and at J to 8 bases, leaving 8 bases not matched to a gene.

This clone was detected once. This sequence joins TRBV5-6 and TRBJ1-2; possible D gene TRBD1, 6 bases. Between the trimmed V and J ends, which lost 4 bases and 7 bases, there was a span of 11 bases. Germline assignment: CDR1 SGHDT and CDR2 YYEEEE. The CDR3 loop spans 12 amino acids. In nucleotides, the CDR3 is TGTGCCAGCAGCGCACAGGGACGTGGCTACACCTTC. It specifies CASSAQGRGYTF.

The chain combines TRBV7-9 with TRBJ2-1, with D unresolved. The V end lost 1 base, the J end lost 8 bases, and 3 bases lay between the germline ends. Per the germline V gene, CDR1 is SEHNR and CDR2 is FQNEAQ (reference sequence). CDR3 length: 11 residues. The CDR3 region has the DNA TGTGCCAGCAGCTTAGTCGATGAGCAGTTCTTC. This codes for CASSLVDEQFF.

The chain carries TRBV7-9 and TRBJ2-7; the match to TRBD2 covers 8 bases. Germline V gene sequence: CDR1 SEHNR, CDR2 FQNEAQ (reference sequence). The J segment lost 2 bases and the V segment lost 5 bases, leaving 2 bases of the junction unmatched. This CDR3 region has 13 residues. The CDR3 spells CASSRSGAYEQYF. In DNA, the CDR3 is TGTGCCAGCAGCCGTAGCGGGGCCTACGAGCAGTACTTC.

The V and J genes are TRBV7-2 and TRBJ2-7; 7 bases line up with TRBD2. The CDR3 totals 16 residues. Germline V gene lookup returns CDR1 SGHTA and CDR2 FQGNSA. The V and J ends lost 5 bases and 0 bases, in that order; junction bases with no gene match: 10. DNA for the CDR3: TGTGCCAGCAGCGGGCGGGAGCAGGGCGGCTCCTACGAGCAGTACTTC. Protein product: CASSGREQGGSYEQYF. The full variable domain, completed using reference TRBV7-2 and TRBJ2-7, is GAGVSQSPSNKVTEKGKDVELRCDPISGHTALYWYRQSLGQGLEFLIYFQGNSAPDKSGLPSDRFSAERTGGSVSTLTIQRTQQEDSAVYLCASSGREQGGSYEQYFGPGTRLTVT.

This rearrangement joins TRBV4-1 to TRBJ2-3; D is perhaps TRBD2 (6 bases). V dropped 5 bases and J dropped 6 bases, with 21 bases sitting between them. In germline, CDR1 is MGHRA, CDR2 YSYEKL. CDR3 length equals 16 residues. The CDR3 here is CASSSLKAPRGDTQYF. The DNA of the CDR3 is TGCGCCAGCAGCTCGCTGAAGGCCCCCCGGGGGGATACGCAGTATTTT.

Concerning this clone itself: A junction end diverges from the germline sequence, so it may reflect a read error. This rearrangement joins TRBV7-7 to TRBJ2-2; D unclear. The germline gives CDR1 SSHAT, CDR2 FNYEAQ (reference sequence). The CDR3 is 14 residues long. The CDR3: CASSFSLGAGELFF. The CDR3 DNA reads TGTGCTAGCAGCTTCTCTCTTGGAGCCGGGGAGCTGTTTTTT.

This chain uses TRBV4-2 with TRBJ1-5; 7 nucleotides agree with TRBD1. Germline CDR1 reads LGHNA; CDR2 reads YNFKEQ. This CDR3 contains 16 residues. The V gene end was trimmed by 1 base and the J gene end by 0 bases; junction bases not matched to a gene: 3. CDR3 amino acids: CASSQGGQYSNQPQHF. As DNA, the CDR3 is TGTGCCAGCAGCCAAGGGGGACAGTATAGCAATCAGCCCCAGCATTTT.

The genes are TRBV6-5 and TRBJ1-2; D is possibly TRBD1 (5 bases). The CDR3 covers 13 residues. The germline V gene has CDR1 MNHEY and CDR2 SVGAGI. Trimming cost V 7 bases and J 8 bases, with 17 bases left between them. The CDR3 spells CASTLGLGAGYTF. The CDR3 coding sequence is TGTGCCAGCACCCTGGGGCTCGGAGCGGGCTACACCTTC.

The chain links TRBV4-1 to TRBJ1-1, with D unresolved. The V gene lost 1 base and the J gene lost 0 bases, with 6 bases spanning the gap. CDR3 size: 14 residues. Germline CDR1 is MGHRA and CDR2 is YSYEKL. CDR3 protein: CASSQVPVNTEAFF. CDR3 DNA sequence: TGCGCCAGCAGCCAAGTTCCGGTGAACACTGAAGCTTTCTTT.

As DNA, the CDR3 is TGTGCCAGCAGGGCCACTAGTAATTCACCCCTCCACTTT. It translates to CASRATSNSPLHF. The chain uses TRBV6-5 and TRBJ1-6; D uncertain. The V end lost 6 bases, the J end lost 6 bases, and 9 bases lay between the germline ends. Germline V lookup: CDR1 MNHEY, CDR2 SVGAGI. This CDR3 has 13 residues.

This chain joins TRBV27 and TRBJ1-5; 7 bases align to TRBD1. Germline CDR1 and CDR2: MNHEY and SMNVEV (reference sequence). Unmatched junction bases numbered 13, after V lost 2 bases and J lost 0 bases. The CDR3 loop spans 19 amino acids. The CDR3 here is CASSLKWRQGGNSNQPQHF. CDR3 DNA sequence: TGTGCCAGCAGTTTAAAATGGAGGCAGGGGGGAAATAGCAATCAGCCCCAGCATTTT.

The CDR3 sequence: CASSLQGEGGTEAFF. The CDR3 bases are TGTGCCAGCTCGCTACAGGGGGAAGGGGGCACTGAAGCTTTCTTT. The chain combines TRBV18 with TRBJ1-1; 8 nucleotides align to TRBD1. The CDR3 runs to 15 residues. Germline values: CDR1 KGHSH, CDR2 LQKENI. Trimming removed 6 bases from V and 4 bases from J; junction bases left unmatched: 10. The entire variable domain, with the rest obtained from reference TRBV18 and TRBJ1-1, is as follows: NAGVMQNPRHLVRRRGQEARLRCSPMKGHSHVYWYRQLPEEGLKFMVYLQKENIIDESGMPKERFSAEFPKEGPSILRIQQVVRGDSAAYFCASSLQGEGGTEAFFGQGTRLTVV.

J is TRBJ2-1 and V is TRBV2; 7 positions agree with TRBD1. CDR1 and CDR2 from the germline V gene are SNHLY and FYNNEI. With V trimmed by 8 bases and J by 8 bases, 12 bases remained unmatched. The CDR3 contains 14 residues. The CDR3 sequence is CASGDRVNRYEQFF. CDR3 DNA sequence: TGTGCCAGCGGCGACAGGGTCAATAGGTATGAGCAGTTCTTC.

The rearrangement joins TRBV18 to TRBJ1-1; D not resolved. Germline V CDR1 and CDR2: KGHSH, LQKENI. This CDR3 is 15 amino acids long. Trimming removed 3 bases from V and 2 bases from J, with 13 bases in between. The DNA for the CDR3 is TGTGCCAGCTCACCGCGGGGTAGCCAAAACACTGAAGCTTTCTTT. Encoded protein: CASSPRGSQNTEAFF.

Here the CDR3 DNA reads TGCGCCAGCAGCCAAGGTGGTAGCGGGGCAGATACGCAGTATTTT. Translated: CASSQGGSGADTQYF. The chain couples TRBV4-3 to TRBJ2-3; 8 bases are shared with TRBD2. Germline loops: CDR1 LGHNA, CDR2 YSLEER. Germline trimming cut 1 base from V and 4 bases from J; bases unmatched to any gene: 4. The CDR3 spans 15 residues.

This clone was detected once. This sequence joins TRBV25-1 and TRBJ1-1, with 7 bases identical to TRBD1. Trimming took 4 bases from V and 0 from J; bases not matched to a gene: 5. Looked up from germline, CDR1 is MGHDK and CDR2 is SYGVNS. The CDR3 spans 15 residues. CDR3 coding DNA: TGTGCCAGCAGTGCCTCGGACAGGCTGAACACTGAAGCTTTCTTT. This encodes CASSASDRLNTEAFF. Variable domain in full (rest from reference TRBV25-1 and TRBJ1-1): EADIYQTPRYLVIGTGKKITLECSQTMGHDKMYWYQQDPGMELHLIHYSYGVNSTEKGDLSSESTVSRIRTEHFPLTLESARPSHTSQYLCASSASDRLNTEAFFGQGTRLTVV.

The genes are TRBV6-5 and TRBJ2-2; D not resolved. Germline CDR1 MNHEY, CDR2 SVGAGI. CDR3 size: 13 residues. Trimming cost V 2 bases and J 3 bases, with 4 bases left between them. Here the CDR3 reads CASSYLHTGELFF. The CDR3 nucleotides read TGTGCCAGCAGTTACCTACACACCGGGGAGCTGTTTTTT.

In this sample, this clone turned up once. CDR3 loop: CASSPPPGTLSGNTIYF. The CDR3 DNA follows: TGCGCCAGCAGTCCCCCCCCGGGTACTCTCTCTGGAAACACCATATATTTT. V gene TRBV23-1 combines with J gene TRBJ1-3; D gene ambiguous. TRBV23-1 is an ORF, and what it does is uncertain. Trimming took off 4 bases at V and 0 bases at J, with 16 bases between the two ends. The CDR3 contains 17 residues.

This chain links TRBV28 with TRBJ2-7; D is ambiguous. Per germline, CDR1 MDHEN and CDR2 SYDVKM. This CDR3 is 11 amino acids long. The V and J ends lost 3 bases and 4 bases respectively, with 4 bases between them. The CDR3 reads CASSFRYEQYF. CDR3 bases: TGTGCCAGCAGTTTTCGGTACGAGCAGTACTTC.

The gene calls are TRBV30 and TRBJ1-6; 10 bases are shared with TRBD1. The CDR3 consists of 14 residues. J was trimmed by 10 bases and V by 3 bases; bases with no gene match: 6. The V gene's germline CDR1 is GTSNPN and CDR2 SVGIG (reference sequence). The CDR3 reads CAWRPTGGGSPLHF. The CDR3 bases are TGTGCCTGGAGGCCGACAGGGGGCGGATCACCCCTCCACTTT.

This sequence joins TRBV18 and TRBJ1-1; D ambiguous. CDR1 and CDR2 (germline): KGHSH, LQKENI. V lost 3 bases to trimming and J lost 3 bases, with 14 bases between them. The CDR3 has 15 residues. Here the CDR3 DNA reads TGTGCCAGCTCACCCGCTATGAAGAGGGACACTGAAGCTTTCTTT. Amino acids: CASSPAMKRDTEAFF.

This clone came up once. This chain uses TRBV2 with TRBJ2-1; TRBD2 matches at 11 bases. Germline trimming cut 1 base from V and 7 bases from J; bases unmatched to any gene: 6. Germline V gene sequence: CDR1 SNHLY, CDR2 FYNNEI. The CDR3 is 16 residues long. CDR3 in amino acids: CASSEGEIAGGNEQFF. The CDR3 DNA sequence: TGTGCCAGCAGTGAAGGAGAAATAGCGGGGGGGAATGAGCAGTTCTTC.

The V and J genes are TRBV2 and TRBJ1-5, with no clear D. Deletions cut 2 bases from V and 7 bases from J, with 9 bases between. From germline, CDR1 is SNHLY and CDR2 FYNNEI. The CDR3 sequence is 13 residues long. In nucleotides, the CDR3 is TGTGCCAGCAGTGAACGAGAGTTCCAGCCCCAGCATTTT. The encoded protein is CASSEREFQPQHF.